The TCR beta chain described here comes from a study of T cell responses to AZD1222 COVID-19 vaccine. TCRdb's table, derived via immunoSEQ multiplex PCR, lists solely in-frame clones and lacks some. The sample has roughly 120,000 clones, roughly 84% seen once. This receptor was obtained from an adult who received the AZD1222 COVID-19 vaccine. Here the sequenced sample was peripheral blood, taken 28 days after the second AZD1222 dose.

CDR3 residues: CASSTLGQTDTQYF. In nucleotides, the CDR3 is TGTGCCAGCAGTACTTTAGGACAGACAGATACGCAGTATTTT. The V gene is TRBV6-6, the J gene TRBJ2-3; the D gene is possibly TRBD1 (6 bases). The CDR3 length is 14 residues. Trimming removed 5 bases at V and 3 bases at J, with 12 bases between. CDR1 is MNHNY and CDR2 is SVGAGI in the germline V gene (reference sequence).